This passage covers 11 T cell receptor beta chains from one sample sequenced in a study of shared clonotypes between healthy human individuals. Generated by immunoSEQ multiplex PCR, the TCRdb table keeps only in-frame clones and is missing some. The table includes 1.5 million to 2.5 million clones, about 95% detected once. Selected positively for CCR7 and CD45RO-negative, naive CD8 cells excluded terminally differentiated effector memory CD45RA+ cells. Sample: naive CD8+ T cells sorted from blood. These TCRs come from a man aged 18 to 35 in good health.

CDR3 coding DNA: TGTGCCAGCAGCTTCCCGGGACAGAACTACGAGCAGTACTTC. Its protein is CASSFPGQNYEQYF. The chain carries TRBV28 and TRBJ2-7, with TRBD1 matching over 7 bases. The CDR3 is 14 residues long. V gave up 6 bases and J gave up 3 bases; unmatched junction bases: 8. CDR1 is MDHEN, CDR2 SYDVKM, per germline.

The CDR3 loop is CASSQSRGAIQYF. CDR3 nucleotides: TGCGCCAGCAGCCAATCCCGGGGGGCCATTCAGTACTTC. The rearrangement joins TRBV4-3 to TRBJ2-4, with a weak D call TRBD2 (7 bases). Germline V lookup: CDR1 LGHNA, CDR2 YSLEER. The CDR3 has 13 amino acids. Trimming stripped 2 bases from V and 9 bases from J, with 11 bases between.

The chain carries TRBV2 and TRBJ2-7, with no clear D. This CDR3 is 16 amino acids long. Germline V gene lookup returns CDR1 SNHLY and CDR2 FYNNEI. Trimming pared 1 base from V and 2 bases from J, leaving 15 bases between. The CDR3 region is CASSEENRLDPYEQYF. The CDR3 DNA is TGTGCCAGCAGTGAAGAGAACCGGTTAGATCCCTACGAGCAGTACTTC.

The rearrangement joins TRBV14 to TRBJ2-4, with a possible D match to TRBD1 (5 bases). The germline V gene has CDR1 SGHDN and CDR2 FVKESK. V gave up 5 bases and J gave up 0 bases, with 11 bases separating them. There are 15 residues in the CDR3. The CDR3 spells CASSEGAVAKNIQYF. CDR3 DNA: TGTGCCAGCAGCGAAGGGGCTGTAGCCAAAAACATTCAGTACTTC.

The chain recombines TRBV7-6 with TRBJ2-2; 7 nucleotides agree with TRBD1. After removal of 1 base from V and 0 bases from J, the junction contained 5 bases not matched to a gene. The length of the CDR3 is 17 residues. CDR1 is SGHVS and CDR2 is FNYEAQ in the germline V gene. CDR3 DNA sequence: TGTGCCAGCAGCTTAGATTGGACAGGCACGAACACCGGGGAGCTGTTTTTT. As protein: CASSLDWTGTNTGELFF.

The chain links TRBV29-1 to TRBJ2-1, with D possibly called TRBD1 or TRBD2 (6 bases each). The CDR3 spans 13 residues. Germline lookup yields CDR1 SQVTM and CDR2 ANQGSEA. V was pared by 4 bases and J by 2 bases, with 9 bases between. CDR3 in amino acids: CSVGRDTYNEQFF. CDR3 sequence (DNA): TGCAGCGTTGGGCGGGACACCTACAATGAGCAGTTCTTC.

Concerning this clone itself: This sample also contains other DNA sequences that code for the same CDR3. V is TRBV4-3 and J is TRBJ2-7; 11 bases are a match to TRBD1. V lost 0 bases, J lost 3 bases, and 1 base stayed unmatched. The germline V gene has CDR1 LGHNA and CDR2 YSLEER. The CDR3 is 15 amino acids. The CDR3 is CASSQEGTGGYEQYF. The CDR3 DNA sequence: TGCGCCAGCAGCCAAGAGGGGACAGGGGGCTACGAGCAGTACTTC.

This sequence joins TRBV5-6 and TRBJ1-3; D unresolved. The germline CDR1 and CDR2 sequences are SGHDT and YYEEEE. This CDR3 has 14 residues. The V end lost 4 bases, the J end lost 7 bases, and 15 bases lay between the germline ends. The DNA of the CDR3 is TGTGCCAGCAGCCCCGGCCGTGCCGCGAACACCATATATTTT. It specifies CASSPGRAANTIYF.

The genes are TRBV7-8 and TRBJ2-7, with 10 positions matching TRBD2. There are 15 residues in the CDR3. Germline trimming cut 1 base from V and 3 bases from J; bases unmatched to any gene: 3. Germline V gene data show CDR1 as SGHVS and CDR2 as FQNEAQ. CDR3 sequence reads: CASSLGTSGLYEQYF. CDR3 DNA: TGTGCCAGCAGCTTAGGGACTAGCGGTCTCTACGAGCAGTACTTC.

The rearrangement links TRBV27 to TRBJ2-7; TRBD2 agrees at 11 bases. This CDR3 spans 14 amino acids. Germline loops: CDR1 MNHEY, CDR2 SMNVEV (reference sequence). The V gene end was trimmed by 4 bases and the J gene end by 4 bases; junction bases not matched to a gene: 3. As DNA, the CDR3 is TGTGCCAGCAGTTCGTCTAGCGGGAGGTACGAGCAGTACTTC. This sequence encodes CASSSSSGRYEQYF.

The J gene is TRBJ2-2, the V gene TRBV27; D remains unclear. Trimming stripped 6 bases from V and 7 bases from J, with 9 bases between. The germline V gene encodes CDR1 MNHEY and CDR2 SMNVEV (reference sequence). This CDR3 is built from 12 residues. CDR3: CASREEGGELFF. CDR3 nucleotide sequence: TGTGCCAGCAGGGAAGAAGGCGGGGAGCTGTTTTTT.